A single sample is the source of the 15 T cell receptor beta chains below, sequenced in a study of beta chain features in type 1 diabetes. Overall study findings and caveats: TCRB CDR3 length was moderately but significantly reduced in all four CD4+ subsets of Type 1 diabetes patients.

Of the isolated RNA, all was reverse transcribed, and so the sequenced material was expressed TCRB transcripts. The protocol was immunoSEQ multiplex PCR, while the TCRdb copy is restricted to in-frame clones and leaves out a portion. The sample includes 600,000 or so clones, over 13% seen only once; the top ten take nearly 0.04%. For these TCRs, the target antigens are not known. The sample was naive CD4+ T cells from blood. All receptors derive from a man younger than 35 with type 1 diabetes.

This clone has a handful of counts. CDR3 sequence: CASSPWTGSTDTQYF. The CDR3 region has the DNA TGTGCCAGCAGCCCTTGGACTGGTAGCACAGATACGCAGTATTTT. The genes are TRBV7-8 and TRBJ2-3; D perhaps matches TRBD2 (5 bases). This CDR3 region has 15 residues. V was shortened by 5 bases and J by 0 bases, with 12 bases between the two germline ends. Germline lookup yields CDR1 SGHVS and CDR2 FQNEAQ.

This sequence joins TRBV30 and TRBJ2-2; 11 nucleotides align to TRBD2. The CDR3 is 17 amino acids. In germline, CDR1 is GTSNPN, CDR2 SVGIG (reference sequence). The ends lost 4 bases at V and 1 base at J; junction bases unmatched: 8. The CDR3 reads CAWTIAGGPGNTGELFF. CDR3 DNA sequence: TGTGCCTGGACCATAGCGGGAGGGCCAGGGAACACCGGGGAGCTGTTTTTT.

A few counts support this clone. The V call is TRBV6-5, the J call TRBJ1-5; tentatively, D is TRBD1 (6 bases). CDR1 is MNHEY, CDR2 SVGAGI, per germline. The germline V and J ends were trimmed by 2 bases and 5 bases, with 13 bases remaining between them. CDR3 length: 15 residues. The CDR3 sequence is CASSYRGAGDQPQHF. CDR3 coding DNA: TGTGCCAGCAGTTACCGGGGGGCTGGTGATCAGCCCCAGCATTTT.

This clone was observed a handful of times. The gene calls are TRBV30 and TRBJ2-3; 7 bases are a match to TRBD2. Germline V CDR1 and CDR2: GTSNPN, SVGIG (reference sequence). This CDR3 is built from 15 residues. The V segment lost 0 bases and the J segment 1 base; nucleotides outside the gene matches: 4. CDR3 region: CAWSVGLDGTDTQYF. The CDR3 DNA reads as TGTGCCTGGAGTGTAGGACTAGACGGCACAGATACGCAGTATTTT.

This clone was counted a few times. The chain combines TRBV9 with TRBJ2-1; 11 positions match TRBD2. V lost 2 bases and J lost 6; bases outside the gene matches: 10. Germline V CDR1 and CDR2: SGDLS, YYNGEE. This CDR3 spans 17 amino acids. In DNA form, the CDR3 reads TGTGCCAGCAGCGTCTCTAGCGGGAGGCTTGCGGGCAATGAGCAGTTCTTC. As protein: CASSVSSGRLAGNEQFF.

CDR3 loop: CASSLTGERTDTQYF. The CDR3 DNA sequence: TGCGCCAGCAGCTTGACGGGGGAACGAACAGATACGCAGTATTTT. V usage is TRBV5-1 and J usage is TRBJ2-3, with D possibly being TRBD2 (6 bases). CDR1 is SGHRS, CDR2 YFSETQ, per germline. The CDR3 consists of 15 residues. Trimming took off 1 base at V and 3 bases at J, with 12 bases between the two ends.

This clone turned up a few times. The chain couples TRBV7-2 to TRBJ2-3; D is unclear. The CDR3 loop spans 14 amino acids. V was trimmed by 3 bases and J by 2 bases, leaving 9 bases between them. The germline V gene has CDR1 SGHTA and CDR2 FQGNSA. The DNA for the CDR3 is TGTGCCAGCAGCTTCGGATTGTCCACAGATACGCAGTATTTT. Protein sequence: CASSFGLSTDTQYF.

This clone was counted between two and nine times. V and J are TRBV5-1 and TRBJ2-5, with TRBD1 as a possible D gene (6 bases). The germline CDR1 and CDR2 sequences are SGHRS and YFSETQ. The CDR3 is 15 amino acids. Trimming took 5 bases from V and 5 from J, leaving 19 bases between them. Here the CDR3 reads CASRRTAGIEETQYF. The CDR3 DNA reads as TGCGCCAGCAGGAGGACAGCCGGGATTGAGGAGACCCAGTACTTC.

Only a few counts were recorded for this clone. The genes are TRBV18 and TRBJ1-2, with TRBD1 as a possible D gene (5 bases). V lost 2 bases, J lost 0 bases, and 19 bases lay in between. The V gene's germline CDR1 is KGHSH and CDR2 LQKENI. There are 18 residues in the CDR3. The CDR3: CASSPGHRRLLPNYGYTF. DNA for the CDR3: TGTGCCAGCTCACCAGGCCACAGGCGTTTACTCCCTAACTATGGCTACACCTTC.

There are a few counts of this clone. The chain recombines TRBV11-2 with TRBJ2-3; D is unclear. The CDR3 contains 13 residues. The ends were cut back, 4 bases at V and 1 base at J, with 6 bases in the middle. Germline CDR1 reads SGHAT; CDR2 reads FQNNGV. The CDR3 reads CASSYRGTDTQYF. CDR3 DNA sequence: TGTGCCAGCAGCTACCGGGGCACAGATACGCAGTATTTT.

The rearrangement links TRBV5-6 to TRBJ2-7, with D perhaps TRBD1 (6 bases). This CDR3 has 16 amino acids. Germline V lookup: CDR1 SGHDT, CDR2 YYEEEE. Trimming removed 0 bases from V and 4 bases from J, with 17 bases in between. CDR3: CASSLDLLGAGYEQYF. The CDR3 region has the DNA TGTGCCAGCAGCTTGGACCTTCTGGGGGCAGGGTACGAGCAGTACTTC.

This clone was observed a few times. The rearrangement joins TRBV29-1 to TRBJ2-1; tentatively, D is TRBD1 (5 bases). The CDR3 runs to 15 residues. The germline V and J ends were trimmed by 6 bases and 0 bases, with 15 bases remaining between them. Germline values: CDR1 SQVTM, CDR2 ANQGSEA. The CDR3 reads CSVAGADNSYNEQFF. The CDR3 DNA is TGCAGCGTGGCTGGGGCGGATAACTCCTACAATGAGCAGTTCTTC.

This clone was recorded a few times. The J gene is TRBJ1-4, the V gene TRBV6-1, with D unclear. Germline V gene data show CDR1 as MNHNS and CDR2 as SASEGT. Deletions cut 6 bases from V and 10 bases from J, with 9 bases between. The length of the CDR3 is 11 residues. CDR3 bases: TGTGCCAGCAGCGAGGGTAGAAAACTGTTTTTT. Protein product: CASSEGRKLFF.

This clone was detected a few times. V and J are TRBV4-1 and TRBJ2-4; 7 bases are shared with TRBD1. The CDR3 extends over 16 amino acids. The junction had 7 bases not matched to a gene; V was cut back by 2 bases and J by 3 bases. Germline CDR1 is MGHRA and CDR2 is YSYEKL. CDR3 in amino acids: CASSQLGGDGKNIQYF. CDR3 nucleotide sequence: TGCGCCAGCAGCCAACTAGGGGGCGACGGCAAAAACATTCAGTACTTC.

J is TRBJ2-7 and V is TRBV27, with a tentative D call TRBD1 (5 bases). V lost 8 bases and J lost 2, with 19 bases in between. This CDR3 contains 15 residues. From germline, CDR1 is MNHEY and CDR2 SMNVEV (reference sequence). CDR3 sequence: CASVPRPRDAYEQYF. The CDR3 bases are TGTGCCAGCGTTCCCCGGCCCAGGGATGCCTACGAGCAGTACTTC.